These 25 T cell receptor beta chains were sequenced from one sample in a study of blood T cell repertoires in COVID-19. Repertoires were generated with immunoSEQ multiplex PCR, while TCRdb's copy carries only in-frame clones and drops some. This table has 290,000 or so clones, approximately 85% appearing once. The sample consisted of peripheral blood. The source is a man aged 50 to 60 with active or convalescent COVID-19.

The rearrangement uses TRBV5-6 and TRBJ2-7; 11 positions match TRBD2. V dropped 5 bases and J dropped 3; count of bases not matched to a gene: 10. The CDR3 covers 16 residues. Per the germline V gene, CDR1 is SGHDT and CDR2 is YYEEEE. The CDR3 bases are TGTGCCAGCAGTATCGAAACCGGGACTAGCGGCTACGAGCAGTACTTC. Protein sequence: CASSIETGTSGYEQYF.

The chain joins TRBV7-2 to TRBJ1-1; no definite D call. The CDR3 spans 15 residues. With 0 bases removed from V and 1 base from J, the gap between germline ends came to 9 bases. Per the germline V gene, CDR1 is SGHTA and CDR2 is FQGNSA. This CDR3 is CASSLARAGNTEAFF. CDR3 DNA: TGTGCCAGCAGCTTAGCGAGGGCAGGGAACACTGAAGCTTTCTTT.

This clone has only one observation. This chain connects TRBV6-2 or TRBV6-3 to TRBJ1-5; D is uncertain. This CDR3 is 13 amino acids long. Per germline, CDR1 MNHEY and CDR2 SVGEGT. V was shortened by 5 bases and J by 3 bases, with 8 bases between the two germline ends. CDR3 in DNA: TGTGCCAGCAGTATTTTATTCAATCAGCCCCAGCATTTT. Protein product: CASSILFNQPQHF.

This clone was detected a few times. The chain carries TRBV14 and TRBJ1-4; 7 positions match TRBD1. Germline V gene data show CDR1 as SGHDN and CDR2 as FVKESK. V lost 4 bases to trimming and J lost 8 bases; unmatched junction nucleotides: 10. This CDR3 is 15 amino acids long. The CDR3 sequence: CASSPRGRLGEKLFF. In nucleotides, the CDR3 is TGTGCCAGCAGCCCAAGGGGGCGCCTAGGGGAAAAACTGTTTTTT.

The chain couples TRBV19 to TRBJ2-5; a possible D gene is TRBD1 (5 bases). From germline, CDR1 is LNHDA and CDR2 SQIVND (reference sequence). The CDR3 covers 15 residues. Trimming took 5 bases from V and 5 from J, leaving 18 bases between them. This CDR3 is CASSGRQQDRETQYF. The CDR3 coding sequence is TGTGCCAGTAGTGGGCGACAGCAAGACCGGGAGACCCAGTACTTC.

The chain uses TRBV13 and TRBJ1-1; possibly TRBD1 for D (5 bases). In germline, CDR1 is PRHDT, CDR2 FYEKMQ (reference sequence). This CDR3 region has 16 residues. Trimming shortened V by 4 bases and J by 0 bases, and 15 bases separated the two germline ends. The CDR3 region is CASSSPLGQMNTEAFF. The CDR3 DNA reads TGTGCCAGCAGCTCCCCATTGGGGCAGATGAACACTGAAGCTTTCTTT.

The chain uses TRBV6-1 and TRBJ2-7, with 8 bases aligning to TRBD2. The CDR3 runs to 15 residues. Germline V lookup: CDR1 MNHNS, CDR2 SASEGT. The V segment lost 3 bases and the J segment 0 bases; nucleotides outside the gene matches: 4. The chain's CDR3 is CASSEPGGGSYEQYF. Here the CDR3 DNA reads TGTGCCAGCAGTGAGCCGGGGGGGGGCTCCTACGAGCAGTACTTC.

This chain connects TRBV7-3 to TRBJ1-1; D is unclear. Germline V CDR1 and CDR2: SGHTA, FQGTGA. V gave up 0 bases and J gave up 7 bases, with 9 bases separating them. This CDR3 spans 13 amino acids. The CDR3 nucleotides are TGTGCCAGCAGCTTAACAGCTGGTGATGAAGCTTTCTTT. This gives the protein CASSLTAGDEAFF.

V and J are TRBV4-1 and TRBJ2-5; no definite D call. From germline, CDR1 is MGHRA and CDR2 YSYEKL. CDR3 length equals 16 residues. The V and J ends lost 1 base and 2 bases respectively, with 14 bases between them. In DNA form, the CDR3 reads TGCGCCAGCAGCCAAGCTTGGCTAGAACCTCAAGAGACCCAGTACTTC. Amino acid sequence: CASSQAWLEPQETQYF.

The CDR3 DNA sequence: TGTGCCAGCTCCCCCGGACTTGTTCCTGAGCAGTTCTTC. This sequence encodes CASSPGLVPEQFF. The chain links TRBV18 to TRBJ2-1, with D tentatively TRBD2 (5 bases). V was clipped by 6 bases and J by 9 bases, with 15 bases between them. This CDR3 region has 13 residues. Germline assignment: CDR1 KGHSH and CDR2 LQKENI.

The chain carries TRBV28 and TRBJ1-2; TRBD1 is a possible D gene (6 bases). V was pared by 8 bases and J by 7 bases, with 20 bases between. CDR1 is MDHEN and CDR2 is SYDVKM in the germline V gene. This CDR3 spans 14 amino acids. DNA for the CDR3: TGTGCCAGCCGAATAGGGGGGGGCACACGTGGCTACACCTTC. Amino acid sequence: CASRIGGGTRGYTF.

The chain links TRBV11-1 to TRBJ2-3, with D possibly being TRBD2 (5 bases). V lost 2 bases and J lost 5, with 11 bases in between. CDR3 size: 14 residues. CDR1 and CDR2 from the germline V gene are SGHAT and FQDESV (reference sequence). In nucleotides, the CDR3 is TGTGCCAGCAGCTTATTTACGGAGGTAGATACGCAGTATTTT. Amino acid sequence: CASSLFTEVDTQYF.

The chain combines TRBV27 with TRBJ2-1; 8 bases are a match to TRBD1. In germline, CDR1 is MNHEY, CDR2 SMNVEV (reference sequence). This CDR3 comprises 15 residues. Germline trimming cut 4 bases from V and 3 bases from J; bases unmatched to any gene: 5. The CDR3 reads CASSSRGLYYNEQFF. The DNA of the CDR3 is TGTGCCAGCAGTTCCAGGGGGCTGTACTACAATGAGCAGTTCTTC.

This clone was observed a few times. The genes are TRBV12-5 and TRBJ2-2; 10 bases match TRBD2. V lost 1 base and J lost 2; bases outside the gene matches: 4. The CDR3 extends over 17 amino acids. The V gene's germline CDR1 is LGHNT and CDR2 FRNRAP. The CDR3 here is CASGLEGLARNTGELFF. The CDR3 DNA reads as TGTGCTAGTGGTTTGGAGGGACTAGCGAGAAACACCGGGGAGCTGTTTTTT.

The rearrangement uses TRBV18 and TRBJ2-5, with D possibly TRBD2 on 7 matching bases. The CDR3 length is 17 residues. Germline lookup yields CDR1 KGHSH and CDR2 LQKENI. The V gene lost 3 bases and the J gene lost 5 bases, with 22 bases spanning the gap. The CDR3 sequence: CASSPGRGGDNAETQYF. Here the CDR3 DNA reads TGTGCCAGCTCACCTGGAAGGGGAGGGGACAATGCGGAGACCCAGTACTTC.

The chain joins TRBV15 to TRBJ1-1, with 7 bases matching TRBD1. Losses at the gene ends were 3 bases for V and 4 bases for J; bases not matched to a gene: 11. This CDR3 region has 16 residues. From germline, CDR1 is LNHNV and CDR2 YYDKDF (reference sequence). In DNA form, the CDR3 reads TGTGCCACCAGCAGGACAGGGACGGATTTAGGCACTGAAGCTTTCTTT. Translation gives CATSRTGTDLGTEAFF.

This clone was found many times. The gene calls are TRBV6-5 and TRBJ1-5; D remains unclear. The CDR3 spans 14 residues. CDR1 and CDR2 from the germline V gene are MNHEY and SVGAGI. V was pared by 7 bases and J by 7 bases, with 17 bases between. The CDR3: CASTPRDTIQPQHF. In DNA form, the CDR3 reads TGTGCCAGCACCCCGCGAGACACGATCCAGCCCCAGCATTTT.

This clone occurred a few times. The chain uses TRBV2 and TRBJ2-1, with TRBD1 as a possible D gene (6 bases). Germline V lookup: CDR1 SNHLY, CDR2 FYNNEI. V was shortened by 5 bases and J by 12 bases, with 17 bases between the two germline ends. The CDR3 has 13 residues. In DNA, the CDR3 is TGTGCCAGCAGTTCGTCAGGGGTTCCCTTGCAGTTCTTC. Its translation: CASSSSGVPLQFF.

The chain joins TRBV28 to TRBJ2-7; D possibly corresponds to TRBD2 (7 bases). CDR3 length: 16 residues. Germline V gene sequence: CDR1 MDHEN, CDR2 SYDVKM. Trimming pared 6 bases from V and 0 bases from J, leaving 18 bases between. This chain's CDR3 is CASRGHGGPSSYEQYF. As DNA, the CDR3 is TGTGCCAGCAGGGGCCACGGGGGGCCTAGCTCCTACGAGCAGTACTTC.

This clone was seen just once. DNA of the CDR3: TGTGCCAGCAGCCAAGTGGGACACAGTGTCACTGAAGCTTTCTTT. Translation gives CASSQVGHSVTEAFF. This chain joins TRBV3-1 (or the pseudogene TRBV3-2) and TRBJ1-1; weak D call: TRBD1 (6 bases). CDR3 size: 15 residues. CDR1 and CDR2 (germline): LGHDT, YNNKEL (reference sequence). The V end lost 1 base, the J end lost 4 bases, and 13 bases lay between the germline ends.

V is TRBV7-2 and J is TRBJ2-1; 13 bases map to TRBD2. Germline V gives CDR1 SGHTA, CDR2 FQGNSA. The CDR3 spans 14 residues. J lost 14 bases, V lost 1 base, and 5 bases had no gene match. The CDR3 DNA is TGTGCCAGCAGCTTAGGGACTAGCGGGAGTGGAAAGTTCTTC. This translates into CASSLGTSGSGKFF.

Worth noting for this clone: This could be a read error, since a much larger clone is one nucleotide away. The chain is built from TRBV5-5 and TRBJ1-2; D unresolved. The CDR3 has 14 residues. The germline CDR1 and CDR2 sequences are SGHKS and YYEKEE (reference sequence). The CDR3 DNA reads TGTACCAGCCGACCTGGCGGCAGCGACTATGGCTACACCTTC. Translated: CTSRPGGSDYGYTF.

As to this clone: In the same sample, other DNA sequences code for this CDR3. V is TRBV6-5 and J is TRBJ2-1; no clear D gene. Germline V gene data show CDR1 as MNHEY and CDR2 as SVGAGI. The CDR3 runs 12 residues. Trimming shortened V by 3 bases and J by 5 bases, and 5 bases separated the two germline ends. CDR3 in amino acids: CASSYSNNEQFF. CDR3 in DNA: TGTGCCAGCAGTTATTCTAACAATGAGCAGTTCTTC.

This sequence joins TRBV4-1 and TRBJ1-1; the D gene is possibly TRBD1 (6 bases). The ends were cut back, 6 bases at V and 1 base at J, with 27 bases in the middle. Germline V gene sequence: CDR1 MGHRA, CDR2 YSYEKL. This CDR3 has 19 residues. The CDR3 spells CASSSHPGQGRMGNTEAFF. The DNA for the CDR3 is TGCGCCAGCAGTTCACACCCGGGACAAGGTCGAATGGGGAACACTGAAGCTTTCTTT.

V usage is TRBV5-4 and J usage is TRBJ1-1, with 7 bases matching TRBD1. The CDR3 spans 16 residues. Trimming took 3 bases from V and 10 from J; bases not matched to a gene: 18. Germline CDR1 and CDR2: SGHNT and YYREEE (reference sequence). The CDR3 sequence: CASSSGGLGARISAFF. The DNA for the CDR3 is TGTGCCAGCAGCTCAGGGGGTTTGGGGGCGCGAATATCAGCTTTCTTT.